The T cell receptor beta chain described here comes from a study of blood T cell repertoires in COVID-19. About the study: Acute-phase and convalescent COVID-19 samples originated in the United States, Italy and Spain. The analysed material was cDNA or gDNA that came from T cells, B-cell-depleted T cells, or PBMCs.

Authors' methods: Using reference gene primer amplification, nucleated cell counts were estimated. Generated by immunoSEQ multiplex PCR, the TCRdb table keeps only in-frame clones and is missing some. That table supplies the V and J calls and clone size; D and trimming were determined from the DNA. The data contain around 300,000 clones, approximately 84% of them seen just once; the ten biggest clones take up about 2.2%. Material: peripheral blood. The sequence derives from a woman in her 30s who had recovered from COVID-19.

The CDR3 coding sequence is TGTGCCAGTAGTATCCCCCCAGGATGGGATACGCAGTATTTT. Encoded protein: CASSIPPGWDTQYF. This rearrangement joins TRBV19 to TRBJ2-3, with no clear D. The length of the CDR3 is 14 residues. With 3 bases removed from V and 6 bases from J, the gap between germline ends came to 13 bases. CDR1 is LNHDA, CDR2 SQIVND, per germline (reference sequence).